This T cell receptor beta chain comes out of a study of control samples from healthy donors and cancer patients. Generated by immunoSEQ multiplex PCR, the TCRdb table keeps only in-frame clones and is missing some. The profile shows approximately 97,000 clones, around 92% of them singletons. The table lists this clone with a few counts. The sequenced sample consisted of blood. This TCR derives from a young woman in good health.

The chain's CDR3 is CASSLAQGDYGYTF. Here the CDR3 DNA reads TGTGCCAGCAGCTTAGCACAGGGGGACTATGGCTACACCTTC. The V gene is TRBV7-9, the J gene TRBJ1-2; 8 bases are shared with TRBD1. Trimming at V came to 0 bases and at J to 3 bases, leaving 0 bases not matched to a gene. In germline, CDR1 is SEHNR, CDR2 FQNEAQ (reference sequence). This CDR3 has 14 residues. The variable domain in full, completed from reference TRBV7-9 and TRBJ1-2, reads DTGVSQNPRHKITKRGQNVTFRCDPISEHNRLYWYRQTLGQGPEFLTYFQNEAQLEKSRLLSDRFSAERPKGSFSTLEIQRTEQGDSAMYLCASSLAQGDYGYTFGSGTRLTVV.